This T cell receptor (beta chain) was sequenced during a study of T cell responses to AZD1222 COVID-19 vaccine. V was clipped by 4 bases and J by 3 bases, with 10 bases between them. CDR1 is SGHRS, CDR2 YFSETQ, per germline. CDR3 size: 14 residues. Libraries were prepared by immunoSEQ multiplex PCR; TCRdb keeps only in-frame clonotypes and omits some of them. The table has roughly 160,000 clones, roughly 89% seen once; the top ten hold roughly 0.98%. The sequencing here drew on peripheral blood, taken 28 days after the second AZD1222 dose. V gene TRBV5-1 combines with J gene TRBJ2-2, with D possibly called TRBD1 or TRBD2 (5 bases each). This clonotype was obtained from an adult who received the AZD1222 COVID-19 vaccine. This CDR3 is CASSGGPYTGELFF. In DNA form, the CDR3 reads TGCGCCAGCAGCGGGGGACCATACACCGGGGAGCTGTTTTTT.